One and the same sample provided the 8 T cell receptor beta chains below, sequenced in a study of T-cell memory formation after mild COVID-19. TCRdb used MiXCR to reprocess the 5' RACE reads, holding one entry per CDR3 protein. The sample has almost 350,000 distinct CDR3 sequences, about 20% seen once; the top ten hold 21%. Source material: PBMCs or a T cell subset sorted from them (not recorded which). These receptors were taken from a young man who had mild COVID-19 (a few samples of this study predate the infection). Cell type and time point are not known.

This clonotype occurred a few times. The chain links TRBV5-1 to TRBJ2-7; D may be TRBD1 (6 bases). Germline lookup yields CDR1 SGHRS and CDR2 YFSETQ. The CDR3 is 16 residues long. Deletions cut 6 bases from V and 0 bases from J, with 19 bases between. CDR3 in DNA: TGCGCCAGCACCTATACCACAGGGTCCCTCTCCTACGAGCAGTACTTC. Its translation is CASTYTTGSLSYEQYF.

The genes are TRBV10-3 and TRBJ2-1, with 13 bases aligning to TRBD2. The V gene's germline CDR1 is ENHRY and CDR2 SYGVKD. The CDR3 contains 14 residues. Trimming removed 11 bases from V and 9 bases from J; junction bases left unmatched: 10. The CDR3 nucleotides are TGTGCCGCCCGCCCGGGACTAGCGGGGAGTGAGCAGTTCTTC. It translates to CAARPGLAGSEQFF.

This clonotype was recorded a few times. CDR3: CASRGGRTEAFF. As DNA, the CDR3 is TGTGCCAGCCGGGGAGGGCGCACTGAAGCTTTCTTT. The genes are TRBV7-2 and TRBJ1-1; D uncertain. Germline-derived CDR1 and CDR2 are SGHTA and FQGNSA. This CDR3 is 12 amino acids long. The ends were cut back, 8 bases at V and 4 bases at J, with 11 bases in the middle.

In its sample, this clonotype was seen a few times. CDR3 region: CASSLEWGTSQSYEQYF. The CDR3 DNA reads as TGCGCCAGCAGCTTGGAATGGGGCACTAGTCAATCCTACGAGCAGTACTTC. The rearrangement joins TRBV5-1 to TRBJ2-7, with D possibly being TRBD1 or TRBD2 (5 bases each). The CDR3 is made up of 17 amino acids. Germline V CDR1 and CDR2: SGHRS, YFSETQ. V was shortened by 0 bases and J by 1 base, with 17 bases between the two germline ends.

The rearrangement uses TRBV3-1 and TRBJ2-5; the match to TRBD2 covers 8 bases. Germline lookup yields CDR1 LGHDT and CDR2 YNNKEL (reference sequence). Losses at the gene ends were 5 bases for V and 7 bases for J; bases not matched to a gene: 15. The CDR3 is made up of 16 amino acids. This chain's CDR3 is CASSSLDGGGPGTQYF. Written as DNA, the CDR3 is TGTGCCAGCAGCTCCCTTGATGGCGGGGGGCCCGGGACCCAGTACTTC.

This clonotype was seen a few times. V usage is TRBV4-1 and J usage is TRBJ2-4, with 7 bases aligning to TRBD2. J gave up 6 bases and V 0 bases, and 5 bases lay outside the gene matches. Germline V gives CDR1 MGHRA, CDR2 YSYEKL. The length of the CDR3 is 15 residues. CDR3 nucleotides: TGCGCCAGCAGCCAAGACCGGGAGGCAGGAAACATTCAGTACTTC. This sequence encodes CASSQDREAGNIQYF.

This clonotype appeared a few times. The CDR3 loop reads CASSSPPSFHEAFF. In nucleotides, the CDR3 is TGTGCCAGCAGCTCCCCCCCATCGTTCCATGAAGCTTTCTTT. V is TRBV6-6 and J is TRBJ1-1; D call uncertain. This CDR3 contains 14 residues. Trimming took off 6 bases at V and 7 bases at J, with 18 bases between the two ends. Looked up from germline, CDR1 is MNHNY and CDR2 is SVGAGI (reference sequence).

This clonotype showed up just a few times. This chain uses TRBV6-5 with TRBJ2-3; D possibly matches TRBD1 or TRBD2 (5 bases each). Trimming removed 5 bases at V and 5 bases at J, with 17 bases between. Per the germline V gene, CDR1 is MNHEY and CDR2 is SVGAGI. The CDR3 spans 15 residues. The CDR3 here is CASSPSGPTQDTQYF. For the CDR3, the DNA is TGTGCCAGCAGTCCCTCGGGGCCCACTCAAGATACGCAGTATTTT.